The present TCR beta chain was sequenced within a study of CD8+ T cells in alopecia areata. Study information: Tofacitinib dosing lasted 6 to 18 months, which was then followed by 6 months off drug.

Study-level points and caveats: Under tofacitinib, numerous expanded lesional clonotypes remained detectable in scalp and blood. Although TCR sharing was seen in mice, sharing across patients was less clear, possibly for HLA-related reasons.

This sample's treatment: oral pan-JAK inhibitor, 5-10 mg twice daily. Once RNA had been extracted, it was reverse transcribed into cDNA to act as the sequencing template. Sequencing was performed with immunoSEQ multiplex PCR; in TCRdb, only in-frame clones are kept and a portion is missing. The table has roughly 180,000 clones, about half seen once; the top ten hold around a tenth. This clone has just one count. Its antigen is unidentified. Germline V lookup: CDR1 SGHTA, CDR2 FQGNSA. Trimming stripped 2 bases from V and 0 bases from J, with 14 bases between. The CDR3 runs 18 residues. The chain joins TRBV7-2 to TRBJ2-6; perhaps D is TRBD1 or TRBD2 (5 bases each). The TCR comes from a human donor with alopecia areata. The starting material was CD8+ T cells sorted from blood, obtained around week 54, from a patient treated with tofacitinib. The CDR3 DNA follows: TGTGCCAGCAGCTTAAGTACGGGGCTCGGCTCTGGGGCCAACGTCCTGACTTTC. Amino acid sequence: CASSLSTGLGSGANVLTF. Based on the CDR3 plus reference TRBV7-2 and TRBJ2-6, the full variable domain is GAGVSQSPSNKVTEKGKDVELRCDPISGHTALYWYRQSLGQGLEFLIYFQGNSAPDKSGLPSDRFSAERTGGSVSTLTIQRTQQEDSAVYLCASSLSTGLGSGANVLTFGAGSRLTVL.